This T cell receptor beta chain is drawn from a study of early stage breast cancer tumors. The data were produced by immunoSEQ multiplex PCR, yet TCRdb's version contains in-frame clones alone and is incomplete. The sample includes approximately 20,000 clones, about three quarters seen only once; the top ten take about a quarter. V lost 0 bases to trimming and J lost 5 bases, with 11 bases between them. CDR3 length: 15 amino acids. Per the germline V gene, CDR1 is SGHRS and CDR2 is YFSETQ. Source material: blood. This chain connects TRBV5-1 to TRBJ2-2, with D maybe TRBD2 (6 bases). This receptor was taken from a person between 55 and 70 years old with breast cancer. The DNA for the CDR3 is TGCGCCAGCAGCTTGGACGGGAGAGATACCGGGGAGCTGTTTTTT. It specifies CASSLDGRDTGELFF.